Below, 25 T cell receptor beta chains from the same sample are listed, as sequenced in a study of T cells in Graves' hyperthyroidism and ophthalmopathy. Amplification targeted TCR beta CDR3 regions from RNA transcripts. HTBI primers were employed in a first-round RT-PCR of the TCR CDR3. A single record per CDR3 protein comes from TCRdb applying MiXCR to the multiplex PCR reads. The sample has 490,000 or so distinct CDR3 sequences, about 16% seen once. Sequencing was carried out using blood. The receptors stem from a woman aged 30 to 39 with Graves' ophthalmopathy.

This clonotype has ten or more counts. The V call is TRBV7-8, the J call TRBJ2-1; 9 nucleotides align to TRBD2. CDR1 and CDR2 (germline): SGHVS, FQNEAQ. V lost 7 bases, J lost 6 bases, and 13 bases stayed unmatched. The CDR3 is 16 amino acids. The CDR3 here is CASILRRLAGFNEQFF. The CDR3 DNA follows: TGTGCCAGCATCCTTAGGCGGCTAGCGGGGTTCAATGAGCAGTTCTTC.

This clonotype came up a few times. The chain is built from TRBV7-9 and TRBJ2-4, with D possibly matching TRBD1 (6 bases). The V and J ends lost 1 base and 5 bases respectively, with 6 bases between them. Germline V lookup: CDR1 SEHNR, CDR2 FQNEAQ (reference sequence). The CDR3 is 13 residues long. The CDR3 DNA reads as TGTGCCAGCAGCTTAGACAGGGAAAACATTCAGTACTTC. It is translated as CASSLDRENIQYF.

This clonotype has a handful of counts. The genes are TRBV12-3 or TRBV12-4 and TRBJ2-6, with TRBD2 as a possible D gene (5 bases). CDR3 length: 18 residues. V was cut by 5 bases and J by 0 bases, with 17 bases left in between. The CDR3 loop reads CASSAMGGPFSGANVLTF. In DNA form, the CDR3 reads TGTGCCAGCAGTGCGATGGGCGGGCCGTTCTCTGGGGCCAACGTCCTGACTTTC.

In this sample, this clonotype turned up a few times. J is TRBJ2-1 and V is TRBV9, with 7 nucleotides matching TRBD1. In germline, CDR1 is SGDLS, CDR2 YYNGEE. The CDR3 has 17 residues. J was trimmed by 0 bases and V by 0 bases; bases with no gene match: 6. For the CDR3, the DNA is TGTGCCAGCAGCGTAGCTGACAGGGTACTCTCCTACAATGAGCAGTTCTTC. It is translated as CASSVADRVLSYNEQFF.

To note about this clonotype: This sequence may be a read error, since a much larger clone differs from it by one base. This rearrangement joins TRBV12-3 or TRBV12-4 to TRBJ2-5, with D possibly matching TRBD2 (7 bases). V was pared by 7 bases and J by 5 bases, with 26 bases between. The CDR3 is 17 residues long. CDR3 protein: CASNSGTGGRGGETQYF. The CDR3 DNA reads as TGTGCCAGCAATTCGGGGACTGGCGGGAGAGGGGGTGAGACCCAGTACTTC.

This clonotype appeared a few times. The chain's CDR3 is CASSWLAGGDLETQYF. CDR3 nucleotide sequence: TGTGCCAGCAGTTGGCTAGCGGGAGGAGACCTGGAGACCCAGTACTTC. J is TRBJ2-5 and V is TRBV27; 11 bases line up with TRBD2. The V segment lost 4 bases and the J segment 5 bases; nucleotides outside the gene matches: 9. This CDR3 is 16 amino acids long. CDR1 is MNHEY and CDR2 is SMNVEV in the germline V gene (reference sequence).

Only a few counts were recorded for this clonotype. The chain employs TRBV25-1 and TRBJ2-2; D is undetermined. The ends were cut back, 8 bases at V and 5 bases at J, with 12 bases in the middle. The CDR3 contains 13 residues. From germline, CDR1 is MGHDK and CDR2 SYGVNS. CDR3 sequence: CASRRLITGELFF. The CDR3 DNA reads TGTGCCAGCCGTCGTTTAATAACCGGGGAGCTGTTTTTT.

This clonotype was observed a handful of times. This chain uses TRBV27 with TRBJ2-7, with D possibly matching TRBD1 (5 bases). Germline CDR1 MNHEY, CDR2 SMNVEV (reference sequence). Trimming stripped 4 bases from V and 2 bases from J, with 12 bases between. The length of the CDR3 is 14 residues. The CDR3 region is CASSWGRGAYEQYF. Written as DNA, the CDR3 is TGTGCCAGCAGTTGGGGAAGGGGTGCCTACGAGCAGTACTTC.

The chain combines TRBV30 with TRBJ2-7, with a tentative D call TRBD2 (5 bases). The CDR3 runs to 14 residues. The germline gives CDR1 GTSNPN, CDR2 SVGIG (reference sequence). V shed 4 bases and J shed 7 bases, with 20 bases lying between them. The DNA of the CDR3 is TGTGCCTGGAAATGGGAGCCCACTCCGGGGGAGCAGTACTTC. Its translation is CAWKWEPTPGEQYF.

This clonotype turned up a few times. The chain employs TRBV3-1 and TRBJ2-5; TRBD2 aligns across 7 bases. V was pared by 5 bases and J by 5 bases, with 8 bases of the junction left unmatched. Germline assignment: CDR1 LGHDT and CDR2 YNNKEL (reference sequence). This CDR3 region has 14 residues. CDR3 sequence reads: CASSKSGGPETQYF. CDR3 DNA: TGTGCCAGCAGCAAGTCGGGAGGCCCCGAGACCCAGTACTTC.

The J gene is TRBJ2-7, the V gene TRBV15; TRBD1 aligns across 7 bases. Germline V gene data show CDR1 as LNHNV and CDR2 as YYDKDF (reference sequence). V was clipped by 1 base and J by 7 bases; unmatched bases: 10. The CDR3 sequence is 15 residues long. The CDR3 nucleotides are TGTGCCACCAGCAGAGTCCGGGACAGCGTTTGGGAGCAGTACTTC. Encoded protein: CATSRVRDSVWEQYF. Drawing the rest from reference TRBV15 and TRBJ2-7, the complete variable domain is DAMVIQNPRYQVTQFGKPVTLSCSQTLNHNVMYWYQQKSSQAPKLLFHYYDKDFNNEADTPDNFQSRRPNTSFCFLDIRSPGLGDTAMYLCATSRVRDSVWEQYFGPGTRLTVT.

This clonotype occurred many times. The chain uses TRBV7-2 and TRBJ2-5, with a weak D call TRBD2 (6 bases). This CDR3 is built from 14 residues. V was shortened by 1 base and J by 3 bases, with 9 bases between the two germline ends. Germline-derived CDR1 and CDR2 are SGHTA and FQGNSA. The CDR3 protein is CASSLGPGEETQYF. The CDR3 DNA is TGTGCCAGCAGCTTAGGACCGGGGGAAGAGACCCAGTACTTC.

In its sample, this clonotype was seen many times. The genes are TRBV20-1 and TRBJ2-7, with D perhaps TRBD2 (5 bases). The CDR3 extends over 15 amino acids. With 6 bases removed from V and 1 base from J, the gap between germline ends came to 19 bases. From germline, CDR1 is DFQATT and CDR2 SNEGSKA (reference sequence). CDR3 sequence (DNA): TGCAGTGCGGGGAGACCGATTAGCGTTTCCTACGAGCAGTACTTC. Protein sequence: CSAGRPISVSYEQYF.

The CDR3 DNA follows: TGCGCCAGCAGTGAGTCTAGGGGACTAGGATACGAGCAGTACTTC. Its translation is CASSESRGLGYEQYF. The chain combines TRBV10-1 with TRBJ2-7; TRBD2 matches 8 bases. V gave up 0 bases and J gave up 4 bases; unmatched junction bases: 5. Germline V gives CDR1 WNHNN, CDR2 SYGVQD (reference sequence). This CDR3 is built from 15 residues.

The rearrangement joins TRBV4-1 to TRBJ1-6, with D uncertain. V lost 2 bases and J 11 bases, leaving 10 bases between the germline ends. CDR1 MGHRA and CDR2 YSYEKL come from the germline V gene. The CDR3 consists of 13 residues. The CDR3, as DNA: TGCGCCAGCAGCCAACCTTCCTGGGCACCCCTCCACTTT. Protein sequence: CASSQPSWAPLHF.

In this sample, this clonotype turned up many times. V is TRBV20-1 and J is TRBJ2-1, with 8 nucleotides matching TRBD2. The CDR3 has 13 residues. Looked up from germline, CDR1 is DFQATT and CDR2 is SNEGSKA (reference sequence). J gave up 15 bases and V 3 bases, and 13 bases lay outside the gene matches. The CDR3 loop reads CSASRRASGSAFF. The CDR3 DNA reads TGCAGTGCTAGTCGTCGAGCGAGCGGGAGTGCGTTCTTC.

The V and J genes are TRBV28 and TRBJ2-5, with a weak D call TRBD2 (7 bases). V lost 3 bases and J lost 5, with 19 bases in between. Germline loops: CDR1 MDHEN, CDR2 SYDVKM. The CDR3 extends over 16 amino acids. The DNA of the CDR3 is TGTGCCAGCAGTTTGGGGGGGGCGGGGTCCCCGGAGACCCAGTACTTC. It encodes CASSLGGAGSPETQYF.

Turning to this clonotype: A read error may explain this, as a much larger clone is one base away. This chain connects TRBV10-3 to TRBJ2-2, with a weak D call TRBD2 (5 bases). The CDR3 spans 11 residues. Germline CDR1 and CDR2: ENHRY and SYGVKD. The CDR3 DNA is TGTGCCATCAGTGACCCCGGGGAGCCGTTTTTT. Its translation is CAISDPGEPFF.

This clonotype was counted many times. The genes are TRBV28 and TRBJ2-5; maybe TRBD1 (6 bases). The V and J ends lost 3 bases and 5 bases respectively, with 13 bases between them. The CDR3 loop spans 14 amino acids. CDR1 and CDR2 (germline): MDHEN, SYDVKM. The DNA of the CDR3 is TGTGCCAGCAGTTTGCGGACAGCTAGGGAGACCCAGTACTTC. It is translated as CASSLRTARETQYF.

In this sample, this clonotype turned up many times. V and J are TRBV11-3 and TRBJ2-7; D perhaps matches TRBD2 (5 bases). This CDR3 spans 13 amino acids. The germline V and J ends were trimmed by 1 base and 6 bases, with 10 bases remaining between them. Germline V gene data show CDR1 as SGHNT and CDR2 as YENEEA. The CDR3, as DNA: TGTGCCAGCAGCTTAGCTTCGGCGGGCGAGCAGTACTTC. This translates into CASSLASAGEQYF.

This clonotype occurred many times. The chain couples TRBV5-6 to TRBJ1-1; possible D gene TRBD1, 6 bases. The CDR3 is 14 amino acids. From germline, CDR1 is SGHDT and CDR2 YYEEEE. Trimming cost V 5 bases and J 2 bases, with 13 bases left between them. CDR3 DNA: TGTGCCAGCAGATTGAGGGGGGTAAACACTGAAGCTTTCTTT. As protein: CASRLRGVNTEAFF.

This clonotype has a count of ten or more. This chain uses TRBV28 with TRBJ1-1; maybe TRBD1 (6 bases). V shed 1 base and J shed 4 bases, with 22 bases lying between them. Germline V CDR1 and CDR2: MDHEN, SYDVKM. The length of the CDR3 is 18 residues. This chain's CDR3 is CASSLSQGWGRSATEAFF. CDR3 coding DNA: TGTGCCAGCAGTTTATCCCAGGGGTGGGGCCGCTCGGCCACTGAAGCTTTCTTT.

This clonotype was counted between two and nine times. The gene calls are TRBV29-1 and TRBJ2-7; TRBD1 is a possible D gene (6 bases). V was clipped by 7 bases and J by 2 bases, with 9 bases between them. This CDR3 contains 11 residues. The germline V gene has CDR1 SQVTM and CDR2 ANQGSEA. The CDR3 region is CSAGQTYEQYF. CDR3 DNA: TGCAGCGCCGGACAGACCTACGAGCAGTACTTC.

At least ten counts were recorded for this clonotype. The V call is TRBV7-3, the J call TRBJ2-1, with 9 bases matching TRBD2. After removal of 2 bases from V and 5 bases from J, the junction contained 4 bases not matched to a gene. The germline V gene has CDR1 SGHTA and CDR2 FQGTGA. The CDR3 extends over 15 amino acids. In nucleotides, the CDR3 is TGTGCCAGCAGCTTAGCGGGAGGGCCCCACAATGAGCAGTTCTTC. It is translated as CASSLAGGPHNEQFF.

At least ten counts were recorded for this clonotype. The V gene is TRBV29-1, the J gene TRBJ1-1; D may be TRBD1 (6 bases). The CDR3 spans 14 residues. Germline CDR1 reads SQVTM; CDR2 reads ANQGSEA. Trimming took off 3 bases at V and 5 bases at J, with 16 bases between the two ends. CDR3: CSVDGGASKTEAFF. The DNA for the CDR3 is TGCAGCGTTGATGGGGGGGCCAGTAAGACTGAAGCTTTCTTT.